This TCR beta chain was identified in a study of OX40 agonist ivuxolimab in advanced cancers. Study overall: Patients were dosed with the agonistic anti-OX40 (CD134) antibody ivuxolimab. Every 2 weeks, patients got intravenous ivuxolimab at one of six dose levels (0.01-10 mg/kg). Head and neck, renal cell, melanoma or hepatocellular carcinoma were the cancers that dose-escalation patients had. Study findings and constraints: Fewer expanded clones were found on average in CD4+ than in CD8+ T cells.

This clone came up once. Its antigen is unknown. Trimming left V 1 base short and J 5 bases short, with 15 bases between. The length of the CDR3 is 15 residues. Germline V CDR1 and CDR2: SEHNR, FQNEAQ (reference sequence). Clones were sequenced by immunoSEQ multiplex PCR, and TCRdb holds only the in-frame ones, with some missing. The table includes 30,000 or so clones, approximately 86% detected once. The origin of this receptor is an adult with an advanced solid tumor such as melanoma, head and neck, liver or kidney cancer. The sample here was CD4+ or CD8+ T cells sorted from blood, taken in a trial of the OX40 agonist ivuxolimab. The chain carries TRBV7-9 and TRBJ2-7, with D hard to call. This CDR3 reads CASSLGSGFRNEQYF. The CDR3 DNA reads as TGTGCCAGCAGCTTAGGCTCCGGATTCAGGAACGAGCAGTACTTC.